The clone carrying this T cell receptor beta chain was observed a handful of times. Library preparation (for TCRbeta) was performed with unique molecular identifiers. TCRdb independently ran MiXCR on the PCR reads; one entry per CDR3 protein. Here the sample spans roughly 500,000 distinct CDR3 sequences, 30% to 35% being singletons. These data originate in a study of T-cell reconstitution after alpha-beta-depleted transplantation in children. This CDR3 has 15 amino acids. V was cut by 0 bases and J by 5 bases, with 14 bases left in between. The germline V gene encodes CDR1 SGDLS and CDR2 YYNGEE. The sequencing used PBMCs from the stem cell graft donor, collected from the stem cell graft. This TCR was recovered from a human donor who donated a stem cell graft to a child with aplastic anemia. This rearrangement joins TRBV9 to TRBJ2-5; perhaps TRBD2 as D (6 bases). DNA of the CDR3: TGTGCCAGCAGCGTAGCTGCAAGGGACTCTGAGACCCAGTACTTC. The encoded protein is CASSVAARDSETQYF.